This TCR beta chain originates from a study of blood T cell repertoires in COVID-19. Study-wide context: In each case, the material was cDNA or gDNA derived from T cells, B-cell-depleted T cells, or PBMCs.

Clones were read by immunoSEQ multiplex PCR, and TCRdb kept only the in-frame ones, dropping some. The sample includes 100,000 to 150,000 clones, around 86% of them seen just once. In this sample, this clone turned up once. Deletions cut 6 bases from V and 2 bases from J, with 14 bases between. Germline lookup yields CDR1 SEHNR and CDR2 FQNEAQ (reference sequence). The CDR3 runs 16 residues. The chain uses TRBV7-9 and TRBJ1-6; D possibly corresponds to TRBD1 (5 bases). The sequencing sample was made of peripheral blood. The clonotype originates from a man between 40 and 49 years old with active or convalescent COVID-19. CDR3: CASSSRGTAYNSPLHF. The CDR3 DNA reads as TGTGCCAGCAGTTCTCGGGGGACCGCCTATAATTCACCCCTCCACTTT.